The clone carrying this T cell receptor (beta chain) appeared a few times. As yet, its antigen is unknown. Methods described previously, with TCR primers listed, were used for bulk TCR libraries. Using its own MiXCR run on the PCR reads, TCRdb lists one record per CDR3 protein. The sample lists some 320,000 distinct CDR3 sequences, 24% occurring once. These data are taken from a study of molecular identifiers for immune sequencing clone quantification. The CDR3 is 15 residues long. Trimming removed 7 bases from V and 4 bases from J; junction bases left unmatched: 10. The germline gives CDR1 LNHDA, CDR2 SQIVND (reference sequence). With RNA at 10%, 30% or 50%, naive CD8 libraries came from roughly 20,000 to 1,000,000 sorted cells. Findings and limits, study-wide: In a background of about 900,000 naive cells, spiked Jurkat TCR RNA from one cell was reportedly detectable.

The chain links TRBV19 to TRBJ2-3; 8 positions agree with TRBD2. The material sequenced was naive CD8+ T cells from blood, with Jurkat cell RNA spiked in. Subset: FACS-sorted CD8+CD4-CCR7+CD45RA+ naive T cells. The TCR comes from a human donor in good health. Some libraries in this study had Jurkat cell RNA spiked in. The DNA for the CDR3 is TGTGCCAGTATGCCGGGACTAGGATTACCAGATACGCAGTATTTT. It is translated as CASMPGLGLPDTQYF.